A selection of T cell receptor beta chains follows, all from one sample in a study of T cells after yellow fever vaccination. TCRdb passed the 5' RACE reads through MiXCR, listing each CDR3 protein once. The table includes 500,000 to 550,000 distinct CDR3 sequences, less than 25% detected once. This specimen was PBMCs, taken around 3 weeks after the first yellow fever vaccination. The receptors here all came from a young man who received the YFV17D yellow fever vaccine. The CDR3 runs from the conserved cysteine through the conserved F or W. The D gene is left open where the match is weak. Not every row has a clone size; where given, it reads once, few, many or a size class.

d_gene: .
abundance: .
j_gene: TRBJ1-3
v_gene: TRBV5-1
CDR3aa: CASSLELGNTIYF
CDR3nt: TGCGCCAGCAGCTTGGAATTAGGAAACACCATATATTTT

d_gene: TRBD1
abundance: .
j_gene: TRBJ1-1
v_gene: TRBV5-1
CDR3aa: CASSFWDSMNTEAFF
CDR3nt: TGCGCCAGCAGCTTTTGGGACAGCATGAACACTGAAGCTTTCTTT

d_gene: .
abundance: few
j_gene: TRBJ1-5
v_gene: TRBV2
CDR3aa: CASSEGGVVTHQPQHF
CDR3nt: TGTGCCAGCAGTGAAGGCGGGGTCGTAACCCATCAGCCCCAGCATTTT

d_gene: .
abundance: few
j_gene: TRBJ2-3
v_gene: TRBV29-1
CDR3aa: CSVVAGTRTDTQYF
CDR3nt: TGCAGCGTTGTGGCGGGGACGCGCACAGATACGCAGTATTTT

d_gene: .
abundance: .
j_gene: TRBJ1-1
v_gene: TRBV20-1
CDR3aa: CSAGRRAIDTEAFF
CDR3nt: TGCAGTGCCGGAAGGCGGGCGATAGACACTGAAGCTTTCTTT

d_gene: TRBD2
abundance: few
j_gene: TRBJ2-1
v_gene: TRBV4-3
CDR3aa: CASSQNSLAGANEQFF
CDR3nt: TGCGCCAGCAGCCAAAACTCACTAGCGGGGGCCAATGAGCAGTTCTTC

d_gene: .
abundance: .
j_gene: TRBJ1-1
v_gene: TRBV11-2
CDR3aa: CASSPRTNTEAFF
CDR3nt: TGTGCCAGCAGCCCCCGGACGAACACTGAAGCTTTCTTT

d_gene: .
abundance: .
j_gene: TRBJ2-2
v_gene: TRBV10-3
CDR3aa: CAIGSGGLDGELFF
CDR3nt: TGTGCCATCGGGTCCGGGGGCCTTGACGGGGAGCTGTTTTTT

d_gene: .
abundance: .
j_gene: TRBJ2-5
v_gene: TRBV27
CDR3aa: CASSFQVRETQYF
CDR3nt: TGTGCCAGCAGTTTCCAGGTCAGAGAGACCCAGTACTTC

d_gene: .
abundance: .
j_gene: TRBJ2-2
v_gene: TRBV27
CDR3aa: CASSSGAAGELFF
CDR3nt: TGTGCCAGCAGTTCAGGGGCAGCCGGGGAGCTGTTTTTT

d_gene: .
abundance: few
j_gene: TRBJ1-1
v_gene: TRBV21-1
CDR3aa: CARNQVEDTEAFF
CDR3nt: TGTGCCAGAAATCAAGTGGAGGACACTGAAGCTTTCTTT

d_gene: .
abundance: .
j_gene: TRBJ1-3
v_gene: TRBV7-6
CDR3aa: CASSHALRGSGNTIYF
CDR3nt: TGTGCCAGCAGCCACGCCCTAAGGGGTTCTGGAAACACCATATATTTT

d_gene: .
abundance: few
j_gene: TRBJ2-1
v_gene: TRBV3-1
CDR3aa: CASSQLTGGLDEQFF
CDR3nt: TGTGCCAGCAGCCAATTAACAGGTGGACTCGATGAGCAGTTCTTC

d_gene: .
abundance: few
j_gene: TRBJ2-5
v_gene: TRBV24-1
CDR3aa: CATSDARDRQETQYF
CDR3nt: TGTGCCACCAGTGATGCCCGGGACCGGCAAGAGACCCAGTACTTC

d_gene: TRBD1
abundance: few
j_gene: TRBJ2-1
v_gene: TRBV9
CDR3aa: CASSGGTGKYNEQFF
CDR3nt: TGTGCCAGCAGCGGAGGGACAGGGAAGTACAATGAGCAGTTCTTC

d_gene: .
abundance: .
j_gene: TRBJ2-1
v_gene: TRBV7-2
CDR3aa: CASSDRTFYNEQFF
CDR3nt: TGTGCCAGCAGCGACAGGACCTTCTACAATGAGCAGTTCTTC

d_gene: .
abundance: .
j_gene: TRBJ2-2
v_gene: TRBV7-2
CDR3aa: CASSWRASGGTGELFF
CDR3nt: TGTGCCAGCAGCTGGCGGGCCTCGGGTGGGACCGGGGAGCTGTTTTTT